This TCR beta chain was profiled in a study of cytomegalovirus exposure and HLA in healthy donors (dated 2017 in TCRdb). Study-wide context: An earlier analysis of approximately 640 of the donors reported 250 to 300 Gb of sequence data and 117 million unique TCR beta sequences from about 180 million T cells. An earlier analysis of approximately 630 of the donors applied high-throughput TCR beta sequencing to assess whether each TCR beta V gene segment acted as functional or pseudogenic. The number of donors typed differed by locus, with roughly 629-640 for A, B, C, DRB1 and DQB1, roughly 520 for DQA1, 600 to 610 for DPA1, and about 450 for DPB1. All discovery cohort repertoires had been generated using a single sequencing platform. The genetic ancestry cluster associated with self-reported Caucasian donors included 80% to 90% of the approximately 430 genotyped donors. On average, roughly 250,000 unique TCR beta nucleotide sequences were sequenced per donor among 398 genotyped donors of the cohort, with 15% to 20% of those sequences being non-productive. Both class I and class II loci were covered by HLA typing, at four-digit resolution. The study profiled the T cell repertoires of hundreds of subjects by immunosequencing and related them to cytomegalovirus serostatus. A later genetic analysis used genome-wide SNP genotypes for about three fifths of the 666 donors, treating that subset as a discovery cohort. Donor age, sex, ethnicity and CMV serostatus were compiled together with the repertoire data. High-throughput TCR immunosequencing, statistical association of individual TCRs with disease status, and machine learning were combined to predict cytomegalovirus infection status. A separate validation cohort of about 110 different subjects was used in addition to the 666-subject first cohort. About 280 gigabases of sequencing data and 75 million to 85 million unique TCR sequences made up an early release that covered 640 HLA-typed donors. Five DR-DQ haplotypes were treated as single units for association and clustering because of strong linkage in the cohort. A later analysis re-analyzed previously published TCR beta repertoires from 666 donors and added high-resolution HLA genotyping to study TCR occurrence patterns. The aim of the study was to test whether cataloging public T cell receptors could identify signatures of past pathogen exposure. In the later analysis, no new phenotypic data were used to find candidate immune exposures; instead, reliance was placed on TCR beta sequences and their occurrence across donors.

Library preparation used the immunoSEQ multiplex PCR assay. For the multiplex PCR, a mixture combining 60 forward primers for TCR Vbeta segments and 13 reverse primers for TCR Jbeta segments was used. A multiplex PCR assay on genomic DNA amplified the CDR3 region of rearranged TCR beta genes. Amplified TCR beta libraries were sequenced as 87-base-pair reads on the Illumina HiSeq System. The original methods were these. In a later analysis, tens of millions of unique TCR beta chains were counted across the 500 to 850 repertoires, and roughly 11 million of these chains were shared by at least two donors. Raw reads were error-corrected and collapsed into unique sequences by a nearest-neighbor algorithm in which closely related sequences were merged to remove PCR and sequencing errors. Alignment of CDR3 sequences to IMGT reference sequences was used to assign V, D and J gene segments. For a sequence to be retained, at least a six-nucleotide match to both a V gene segment and a J gene segment was required. A rearrangement was called productive if the CDR3 had no stop codons and remained in frame with V and J, and every other rearrangement was called non-productive. Following IMGT convention, CDR3 was defined as the stretch from the second conserved V-encoded cysteine to the conserved J-encoded phenylalanine. The earlier analysis of 587 of the donors excluded sequences that lacked an unambiguous match to a single V gene segment. In an earlier analysis of approximately 550 of the donors, V segments were called functional above 56.7% productive rearrangements and were called segregating when the between-donor standard deviation exceeded 5%. A statistical classification framework was developed to diagnose cytomegalovirus status using the catalog of TCR beta chain sequences. In a later analysis, V and J genes were assigned by comparing TCR nucleotide sequences against IMGT/GENE-DB human TR gene sequences. In a later analysis, CDR3 sequences and most-parsimonious VDJ recombination scenarios were assigned using the TCRdist pipeline. In a later analysis, each TCR beta chain was defined by its CDR3 amino acid sequence together with its V-gene family, and reads lacking a unique V-gene family were excluded. A later analysis removed 550 to 650 highly shared, low-generation-probability nucleotide sequences to deal with suspected cross-contamination and a sequencing artifact. For each public chain, a later analysis derived a clonal expansion index from normalized ranks of inferred template counts within each repertoire. A later analysis computed generation probabilities with a VDJ recombination model fitted to out-of-frame rearrangements, and checked the results against IGoR. A later analysis scored TCR-TCR, TCR-HLA and TCR-CMV co-occurrence with hypergeometric tests, applying a repertoire-size bias correction to TCR pairs. To estimate false discovery rates, a later analysis permuted the HLA or CMV assignments 20 times. A later analysis grouped co-occurring TCRs with DBSCAN, adding TCRdist sequence similarity when clustering within HLA-allele-positive subsets. Co-occurrence clustering excluded repertoires with fewer than 30,000 or more than 120,000 public chains, plus five with anomalous nucleotide sharing. TCRdb's version of the immuneACCESS table is confined to in-frame rearrangements and falls short of the full clone set. An unresolved V gene accounts for under half of the shortfall where checked; the remainder is of unknown origin. That table supplies the V and J calls and clone size; D and trimming were determined from the DNA. The sample profile shows 90,000 to 150,000 clones; over 60% of them were found once. The ten top clones hold 6.5% to 9% of the sample.

The cohort consisted of hundreds of healthy bone marrow donors. All cohort members were sampled while nominally healthy, although unrecorded immune exposures were likely present. The donor tested CMV seropositive, placing the donor among the 289 seropositive members of the cohort. Each donor provided a peripheral blood sample, and peripheral blood mononuclear cells were used for TCR beta sequencing. Genomic DNA extraction from the blood cell samples was performed with the Qiagen DNeasy Blood Extraction Kit. This clone was observed a few times. Its target antigen remains unknown. One base away there is no much larger clone; base qualities are not given. Broader findings and caveats from the paper: In a later analysis, most CMV-associated TCR beta chains were found to appear HLA-restricted, with HLA associations seemingly driven largely by CMV exposure. Some IMGT-functional V segments, including TRBV6-2 and TRBV6-3, could not be distinguished by the 87-base-pair reads and were therefore excluded. Several of the top co-occurrence clusters appeared to be linked to parvovirus B19, influenza, CMV and Epstein-Barr virus, according to a later analysis. V-gene and J-gene trimming of TCR beta chains was associated with a missense DCLRE1C variant in a later genetic analysis, and the association was replicated in an independent cohort. Specific HLA alleles were associated with 16,951 TCR beta sequences at a false discovery rate of 0.05 in a later analysis. Immune exposure information for the cohort was limited to CMV serostatus. The authors suggested that the approach could potentially be generalized to other disease states and immunological phenotypes. According to a later genetic analysis, donors in an Asian-associated ancestry cluster had fewer N-insertions in productive TCRs than the approximately 630-donor mean. A later analysis found that TCR association rates varied across HLA loci, with DRB1 alleles showing the most associated TCRs and HLA-C alleles the fewest. A further reported finding was that TCR beta sequences accurately predicted the HLA-A and HLA-B alleles for most subjects in the first cohort. Because HLA typing was missing for some donors at each locus, association tests included only the typed subset. In vitro tests confirmed that a few of the cytomegalovirus-associated TCR beta chains recognize cytomegalovirus antigens. In this cohort, only TCR beta chains were sequenced, and detectable features were limited by the absence of alpha or paired-chain data. Some 15 rarely observed V segments, including chromosome 9 orphons, were excluded from the earlier analysis of about 500 of the donors because counts were too low. Compared with equally common non-associated chains, HLA-associated TCR beta chains in a later analysis were more clonally expanded and had lower generation probabilities. The classifier was reported to diagnose cytomegalovirus status with high specificity and sensitivity in both the original and validation cohorts. Most TCR sequences were observed very rarely across donors, whereas some public TCRs were present in many individuals. A total of 150 to 200 TCR beta chains were listed by the study as associated with cytomegalovirus. Linkage disequilibrium might explain the correlated functional status among segregating V segments, but an unknown experimental factor could not be ruled out. When HLA alleles, especially DR and DQ, strongly co-occurred, attributing TCR associations to individual alleles was difficult. A cluster of highly shared sequence variants was judged likely to represent a technical artifact of the sequencing pipeline. Broadly in line with IMGT annotations, most TCR beta V segments showed up in productive rearrangements about 87% or about 30% of the time in an earlier analysis of several hundred of the donors. Sequencing depth was assumed to be roughly uniform across donors in the presence/absence analyses, though that assumption may not hold.

CDR1 is given as SNHLY and CDR2 as FYNNEI, both from the germline V gene. The CDR3 covers 15 residues, taking in both the cysteine and the phenylalanine. Only CDR3 DNA remains: 45 bases, in frame from the first base. The junction shows trimming of 6 bases on V and 0 bases on J, plus 12 bases between the germline ends. The material sequenced was PBMCs. The source is a woman aged 40 to 49 in good health and CMV-seropositive. This receptor chain uses TRBV2 and TRBJ1-5; matching of 5 bases hints at TRBD1 as the D gene. The CDR3 is CASRGAAYSNQPQHF. The nucleotide sequence is given as TGTGCCAGCAGAGGGGCAGCGTATAGCAATCAGCCCCAGCATTTT.